A selection of T cell receptor beta chains follows, all from one sample in a study of molecular identifiers for immune sequencing clone quantification. MiXCR, run by TCRdb on the PCR reads, gives a single entry per CDR3 protein. Among hundreds of thousands of distinct CDR3 sequences listed, less than 20% were seen once. The sequenced sample consisted of naive CD8+ T cells from blood, with Jurkat cell RNA spiked in. The receptors stem from a human donor in good health. Some libraries in this study had Jurkat cell RNA spiked in. Each CDR3 is given with its conserved first and last residue. A D gene is named only where the DNA matches it firmly. Clone sizes are given selectively: once, few, many, or a class where the clone is expanded.

abundance	v_gene	j_gene	d_gene	CDR3aa	CDR3nt
many	TRBV7-9	TRBJ1-1	NA	CASSLGLYTEAFF	TGTGCCAGCAGCTTAGGGTTGTACACTGAAGCTTTCTTT
many	TRBV7-8	TRBJ2-2	NA	CASSLVGPIGYTGELFF	TGTGCCAGCAGCTTAGTGGGACCCATCGGGTACACCGGGGAGCTGTTTTTT
many	TRBV4-2	TRBJ2-3	TRBD2	CASSQVTSGPTDTQYF	TGTGCCAGCAGCCAAGTGACTAGCGGGCCCACAGATACGCAGTATTTT
NA	TRBV3-1	TRBJ2-1	TRBD2	CASSQAGTSGGPLFVQFF	TGTGCCAGCAGCCAAGCAGGGACTAGCGGGGGGCCCCTTTTTGTGCAGTTCTTC
few	TRBV7-8	TRBJ2-7	NA	CASSLGSYEQCF	TGTGCCAGCAGCTTAGGGTCCTACGAGCAGTGCTTC
many	TRBV28	TRBJ2-5	TRBD2	CASSSMFGRGGETQYF	TGTGCCAGCAGTTCTATGTTCGGGCGGGGGGGAGAGACCCAGTACTTC
many	TRBV11-2	TRBJ2-5	TRBD2	CASSLVGGGETQYF	TGTGCCAGCAGCTTAGTTGGCGGGGGAGAGACCCAGTACTTC
few	TRBV13	TRBJ1-1	NA	CASSLGAAITANTEAFF	TGTGCCAGCAGCTTAGGGGCAGCCATTACAGCAAACACTGAAGCTTTCTTT
many	TRBV27	TRBJ1-4	NA	CASSLWADQNEKLFF	TGTGCCAGCAGTTTGTGGGCTGACCAAAATGAAAAACTGTTTTTT
NA	TRBV7-3	TRBJ2-6	NA	CASSFSPPGANVLTF	TGTGCCAGCAGCTTTAGCCCCCCTGGGGCCAACGTCCTGACTTTC
NA	TRBV2	TRBJ2-1	TRBD2	CASSYTGGAGDEQFF	TGTGCCAGCAGCTATACCGGGGGGGCCGGGGATGAGCAGTTCTTC
many	TRBV2	TRBJ2-1	NA	CASSPPTGRSYNEQFF	TGTGCCAGCAGTCCCCCGACAGGACGCTCCTACAATGAGCAGTTCTTC
many	TRBV4-3	TRBJ2-1	TRBD2	CASSPGLAFEQFF	TGCGCCAGCAGTCCGGGACTAGCATTTGAGCAGTTCTTC
many	TRBV19	TRBJ2-7	NA	CASSLDREDEQYF	TGTGCCAGTAGCCTCGACAGGGAGGACGAGCAGTACTTC
once	TRBV12-3/TRBV12-4	TRBJ1-5	NA	CASSLALGGTSHPQHF	TGTGCCAGCAGTTTAGCGCTTGGGGGAACAAGTCATCCCCAGCATTTT
many	TRBV12-3/TRBV12-4	TRBJ2-5	TRBD1	CASGLQGRQDQQETQYF	TGTGCCAGCGGTTTACAGGGGCGGCAAGATCAACAAGAGACCCAGTACTTC
many	TRBV6-2/TRBV6-3	TRBJ1-1	NA	CASSRRDEAFF	TGTGCCAGCAGTCGGCGAGATGAAGCTTTCTTT
few	TRBV12-3/TRBV12-4	TRBJ2-1	TRBD2	CASRSKRDSYNEQFF	TGTGCCAGCAGATCGAAGCGGGACTCCTACAATGAGCAGTTCTTC
NA	TRBV29-1	TRBJ2-7	NA	CSVEDNYEQHF	TGCAGCGTTGAAGACAACTACGAGCAGCACTTC
many	TRBV7-9	TRBJ2-3	NA	CATSNGRTDTQYF	TGTGCCACGTCAAATGGACGCACAGATACGCAGTATTTT
many	TRBV7-9	TRBJ1-1	TRBD1	CASSSRDRGLLNTEAFF	TGTGCCAGCAGCTCCCGGGACAGGGGGCTCCTGAACACTGAAGCTTTCTTT
NA	TRBV20-1	TRBJ1-2	TRBD1	CSARRDSVNIYGYTF	TGCAGTGCCAGAAGGGACAGCGTCAACATATATGGCTACACCTTC
many	TRBV11-2	TRBJ2-6	NA	CASSLDPLSGANVLTF	TGTGCCAGCAGCTTAGACCCCCTCTCTGGGGCCAACGTCCTGACTTTC
NA	TRBV19	TRBJ1-5	TRBD1	CASTGQGIQPQHF	TGTGCCAGCACGGGACAGGGAATTCAGCCCCAGCATTTT
many	TRBV12-3/TRBV12-4	TRBJ2-3	NA	CASSHRQSSTDTQYF	TGTGCCAGCAGTCACCGACAGTCGAGCACAGATACGCAGTATTTT
few	TRBV27	TRBJ2-1	TRBD2	CASSPRLAGLLNEQFF	TGTGCCAGCAGTCCCCGACTAGCGGGACTCCTCAATGAGCAGTTCTTC
few	TRBV12-3/TRBV12-4	TRBJ1-5	NA	CASSLTWEDNQPQHF	TGTGCCAGCAGTTTAACCTGGGAGGATAATCAGCCCCAGCATTTT
NA	TRBV7-9	TRBJ2-7	TRBD1	CASSLTGQGSSYEQYF	TGTGCCAGCAGCTTAACCGGACAGGGGAGCTCCTACGAGCAGTACTTC
many	TRBV4-3	TRBJ2-3	NA	CASSQDRSSGHTDTQYF	TGCGCCAGCAGCCAAGATAGATCGAGCGGGCACACAGATACGCAGTATTTT
many	TRBV12-3/TRBV12-4	TRBJ1-5	NA	CASSLEGIGGNQPQHF	TGTGCCAGCAGTTTAGAGGGAATCGGCGGGAATCAGCCCCAGCATTTT
NA	TRBV27	TRBJ2-7	NA	CASSLETSEIYEQYF	TGTGCCAGCAGTTTAGAGACCAGTGAGATCTACGAGCAGTACTTC
few	TRBV6-2/TRBV6-3	TRBJ2-1	NA	CASSMTAVNEQFF	TGTGCCAGCAGTATGACAGCGGTCAATGAGCAGTTCTTC
many	TRBV30	TRBJ1-1	TRBD1	CAWTRTGGTEAFF	TGTGCCTGGACGAGGACAGGCGGCACTGAAGCTTTCTTT
NA	TRBV4-1	TRBJ2-7	TRBD2	CASSQFSGSIYEQYF	TGCGCCAGCAGCCAATTCAGCGGGAGTATCTACGAGCAGTACTTC
many	TRBV9	TRBJ2-6	NA	CASEASGANVLTF	TGTGCCAGTGAGGCCTCTGGGGCCAACGTCCTGACTTTC
NA	TRBV28	TRBJ1-5	NA	CASSRADSNQPQHF	TGTGCCAGCAGTCGAGCAGATAGCAATCAGCCCCAGCATTTT
NA	TRBV7-9	TRBJ2-5	NA	CAGSLRGYQETQYF	TGTGCCGGCAGCTTACGGGGTTACCAAGAGACCCAGTACTTC
NA	TRBV11-2	TRBJ2-7	TRBD1	CASSPYRGPTYEQYF	TGTGCCAGCAGCCCTTACAGGGGGCCAACCTACGAGCAGTACTTC
few	TRBV4-3	TRBJ1-1	NA	CASSQDWYGAGKNTEAFF	TGCGCCAGCAGCCAAGATTGGTATGGGGCAGGGAAGAACACTGAAGCTTTCTTT
NA	TRBV20-1	TRBJ2-5	NA	CSARTRVETQYF	TGCAGTGCTAGGACTAGAGTAGAGACCCAGTACTTC
NA	TRBV29-1	TRBJ1-1	NA	CSVFGGDLVITEAFF	TGCAGCGTTTTTGGAGGGGACCTGGTCATAACTGAAGCTTTCTTT